This T cell receptor (beta chain) was identified in a study of blood T cell repertoires in COVID-19. In the study overall: From the United States, Italy and Spain came samples of acute and convalescent COVID-19. The cDNA or gDNA used as material had been derived from T cells, B-cell-depleted T cells, or PBMCs.

As originally analysed: Scientists estimated how many nucleated cells there were by amplifying reference gene primers. The protocol was immunoSEQ multiplex PCR, while the TCRdb copy is restricted to in-frame clones and leaves out a portion. That table furnishes V, J and clone size, whereas the DNA furnished D and trimming. This table holds over 25,000 clones, roughly four fifths found once. V was shortened by 2 bases and J by 6 bases, with 16 bases between the two germline ends. From germline, CDR1 is SGDLS and CDR2 YYNGEE. The CDR3 loop spans 15 amino acids. Sequencing used peripheral blood. The V gene is TRBV9, the J gene TRBJ2-3; maybe TRBD2 (5 bases). The origin of this receptor is a man between 65 and 85 years old with acute or convalescent COVID-19. The CDR3 protein is CASSVGSGRTDTQYF. The CDR3 DNA sequence: TGTGCCAGCAGCGTCGGAAGTGGGAGAACGGATACGCAGTATTTT.